This T cell receptor beta chain came from a study of cytomegalovirus exposure and HLA in healthy donors. Overall study context: Unique TCRs from HLA-typed donors, some 85 million of them, were held in an early data release. Overall study findings and caveats: The study designated around 150 TCR beta chains cytomegalovirus-associated. A few V segments could not be told apart, such as TRBV6-2 and TRBV6-3, and were left out.

PCR involved 60 Vbeta and 13 Jbeta primers. TCRdb keeps only in-frame clones here, not all; method: immunoSEQ multiplex PCR. There are tens of thousands of clones in the sample; roughly 78% occur only once, and under 5.5% lies in the top ten. The donors gave bone marrow, and they were healthy. As concerns this clone: The antigen remains undetermined.

CDR3 length: 14 residues. Germline values: CDR1 MNHEY, CDR2 SVGAGI. The V gene lost 8 bases and the J gene lost 0 bases, with 13 bases spanning the gap. Sequenced material: PBMCs. The V call is TRBV6-5, the J call TRBJ2-5; a possible D gene is TRBD1 (6 bases). This TCR derives from a woman aged 40 to 50 in good health and CMV-seropositive. The CDR3 sequence is CASQRDTYQETQYF. In DNA, the CDR3 is TGTGCCAGCCAACGGGACACCTACCAAGAGACCCAGTACTTC.